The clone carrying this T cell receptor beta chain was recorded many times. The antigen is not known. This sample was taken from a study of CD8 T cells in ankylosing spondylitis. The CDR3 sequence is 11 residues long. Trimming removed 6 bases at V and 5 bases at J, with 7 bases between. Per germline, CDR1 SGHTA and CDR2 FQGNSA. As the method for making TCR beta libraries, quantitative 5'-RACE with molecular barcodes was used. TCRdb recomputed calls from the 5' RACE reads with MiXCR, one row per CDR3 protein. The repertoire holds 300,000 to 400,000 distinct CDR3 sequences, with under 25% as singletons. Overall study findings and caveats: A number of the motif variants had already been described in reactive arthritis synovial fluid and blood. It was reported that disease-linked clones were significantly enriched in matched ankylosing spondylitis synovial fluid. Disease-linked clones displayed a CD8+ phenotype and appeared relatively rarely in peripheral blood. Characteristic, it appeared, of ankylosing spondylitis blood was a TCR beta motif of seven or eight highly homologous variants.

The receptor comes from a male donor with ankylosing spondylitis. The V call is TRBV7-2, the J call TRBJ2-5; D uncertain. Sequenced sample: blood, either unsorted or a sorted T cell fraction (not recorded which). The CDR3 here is CASSFWETQYF. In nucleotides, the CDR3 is TGTGCCAGCAGTTTCTGGGAGACCCAGTACTTC.